This TCR beta chain comes out of a study of radiotherapy plus CTLA-4 blockade in lung cancer. Study overall: Disease control was achieved by over 25% of patients, and objective responses by 18%.

Produced via immunoSEQ multiplex PCR; TCRdb's table is partial and in-frame only. This table has 75,000 to 95,000 clones, about 78% appearing once. Patients had chemo-refractory metastatic non-small-cell lung cancer and received focal radiation plus CTLA-4 blockade that used ipilimumab. In the case of this clone: Its antigen remains unknown.

General observations from the study: TCR clones originating in tumors grew in number in blood after radiotherapy plus ipilimumab.

This clonotype originated in a human donor with non-small cell lung cancer that progressed on radiotherapy plus ipilimumab. Source: peripheral blood, taken from a patient treated with radiotherapy plus ipilimumab.

The CDR3 spells CATSRDRGRDTEAFF. The CDR3 coding sequence is TGTGCCACCAGCAGAGATCGTGGCAGGGACACTGAAGCTTTCTTT. This chain connects TRBV15 to TRBJ1-1; TRBD1 might be the D (5 bases). The V gene's germline CDR1 is LNHNV and CDR2 YYDKDF (reference sequence). The ends were cut back, 0 bases at V and 3 bases at J, with 11 bases in the middle. The CDR3 totals 15 residues.